The entry below describes one TCR beta chain. The record originates from a study of PD-L1 blockade in urothelial cancer. Measured with immunoSEQ multiplex PCR; TCRdb has only the in-frame clones, and not every one. The data contain about 82,000 clones, 87% of them singletons. The TCR was taken from a woman aged 70 to 79 with urothelial cancer. The specimen was PBMCs, collected around atezolizumab (anti-PD-L1) treatment.

The CDR3 spells CASSPRGDTQYF. The CDR3 bases are TGCGCCAGCAGCCCACGGGGGGATACGCAGTATTTT. The chain carries TRBV23-1 and TRBJ2-3, with D possibly matching TRBD2 (6 bases). TRBV23-1 is sorted into the ORF group, with uncertain function. V lost 6 bases, J lost 6 bases, and 10 bases lay in between. The CDR3 consists of 12 residues.